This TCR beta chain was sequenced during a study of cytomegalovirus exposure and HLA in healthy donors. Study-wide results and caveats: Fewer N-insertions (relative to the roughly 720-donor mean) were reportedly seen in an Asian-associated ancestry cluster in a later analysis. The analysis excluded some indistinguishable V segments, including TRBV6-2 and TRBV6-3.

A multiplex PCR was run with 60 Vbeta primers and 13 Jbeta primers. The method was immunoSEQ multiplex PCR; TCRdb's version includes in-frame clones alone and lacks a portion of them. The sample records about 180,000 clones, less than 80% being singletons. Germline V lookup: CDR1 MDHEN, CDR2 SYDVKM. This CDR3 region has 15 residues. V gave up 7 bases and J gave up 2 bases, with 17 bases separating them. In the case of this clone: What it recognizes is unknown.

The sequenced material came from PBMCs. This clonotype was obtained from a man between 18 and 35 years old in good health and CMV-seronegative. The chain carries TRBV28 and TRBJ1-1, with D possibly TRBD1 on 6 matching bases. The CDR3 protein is CASNPTGTQNTEAFF. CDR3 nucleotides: TGTGCCAGCAACCCGACAGGTACCCAAAACACTGAAGCTTTCTTT.